A selection of T cell receptor beta chains follows, all from one sample in a study of tumour-infiltrating T cells in Burkitt lymphoma. Using immunoSEQ multiplex PCR, the repertoire was profiled, and TCRdb retains in-frame clones only, with some absent. The sample lists tens of thousands of clones; around a third were seen once. Sequenced material: tumor tissue. These receptors were obtained from a human donor with Burkitt lymphoma. The CDR3 runs from the conserved cysteine through the conserved F or W. D genes are given only for firm matches. Only part of the rows carry a size: once, few, many, or a class if the clone is expanded.

J: TRBJ2-7; D: .; V: TRBV5-4; size: few; CDR3: CASSQEQGYEQYF; DNA: TGTGCCAGCAGCCAAGAACAGGGCTACGAGCAGTACTTC
J: TRBJ1-1; D: .; V: TRBV6-4; size: .; CDR3: CASSDGGTEAFF; DNA: TGTGCCAGCAGTGACGGTGGCACTGAAGCTTTCTTT
J: TRBJ1-5; D: .; V: TRBV19; size: .; CDR3: CASSLGQINQPQHF; DNA: TGTGCCAGTAGTCTCGGACAGATTAATCAGCCCCAGCATTTT
J: TRBJ2-5; D: .; V: TRBV30; size: .; CDR3: CAWNLHRRDETQYF; DNA: TGTGCCTGGAACTTACACAGAAGGGACGAGACCCAGTACTTC
J: TRBJ1-1; D: .; V: TRBV11-2; size: .; CDR3: CATKGPGKNTEAFF; DNA: TGTGCCACCAAAGGCCCGGGGAAGAACACTGAAGCTTTCTTT
J: TRBJ2-7; D: .; V: TRBV4-1; size: .; CDR3: CASSQAGRRHEQYF; DNA: TGCGCCAGCAGCCAGGCCGGACGCCGCCACGAGCAGTACTTC
J: TRBJ1-1; D: .; V: TRBV5-4; size: .; CDR3: CASSRGGTEAFF; DNA: TGTGCCAGCAGTAGGGGAGGCACTGAAGCTTTCTTT
J: TRBJ2-5; D: TRBD2; V: TRBV29-1; size: .; CDR3: CSVEARRSGGAETQYF; DNA: TGCAGCGTTGAAGCCCGGCGGAGCGGGGGGGCAGAGACCCAGTACTTC
J: TRBJ2-7; D: .; V: TRBV2; size: few; CDR3: CASSVPDGAHEQYF; DNA: TGTGCCAGCAGTGTTCCGGACGGGGCTCACGAGCAGTACTTC
J: TRBJ1-3; D: .; V: TRBV6-6; size: .; CDR3: CASSYSAGPSGNTIYF; DNA: TGTGCCAGCAGTTACTCGGCGGGCCCCTCTGGAAACACCATATATTTT
J: TRBJ2-1; D: .; V: TRBV10-3; size: once; CDR3: CAISEKDEQFF; DNA: TGTGCCATCAGTGAGAAGGATGAGCAGTTCTTC
J: TRBJ1-2; D: .; V: TRBV7-9; size: .; CDR3: CASSLESGLGYTF; DNA: TGTGCCAGCAGCTTAGAGTCCGGGCTCGGCTACACCTTC
J: TRBJ2-7; D: .; V: TRBV18; size: once; CDR3: CASSPSGTTGYEQYF; DNA: TGTGCCAGCTCCCCGTCCGGGACAACGGGCTACGAGCAGTACTTC
J: TRBJ1-2; D: .; V: TRBV28; size: .; CDR3: CASSRLANYGYTF; DNA: TGTGCCAGCAGTCGATTAGCTAACTATGGCTACACCTTC
J: TRBJ2-1; D: TRBD2; V: TRBV5-4; size: few; CDR3: CASSLAGGPANEQFF; DNA: TGTGCCAGCAGCTTAGCGGGGGGGCCGGCCAATGAGCAGTTCTTC
J: TRBJ2-3; D: .; V: TRBV25-1; size: .; CDR3: CASSPREQTQYF; DNA: TGTGCCAGCAGCCCCCGGGAGCAAACGCAGTATTTT
J: TRBJ2-7; D: .; V: TRBV27; size: few; CDR3: CASRSRYEQYF; DNA: TGTGCCAGCCGTAGCCGCTACGAGCAGTACTTC
J: TRBJ1-4; D: .; V: TRBV15; size: .; CDR3: CATSRRTGNEKLFF; DNA: TGTGCCACCAGCAGACGGACCGGCAATGAAAAACTGTTTTTT
J: TRBJ2-5; D: .; V: TRBV4-1; size: few; CDR3: CASSRPGPQETQYF; DNA: TGCGCCAGCAGCCGTCCGGGACCGCAAGAGACCCAGTACTTC
J: TRBJ2-7; D: TRBD1; V: TRBV30; size: few; CDR3: CAWIAGGNEQYF; DNA: TGTGCCTGGATCGCAGGGGGAAACGAGCAGTACTTC
J: TRBJ1-4; D: TRBD1; V: TRBV25-1; size: few; CDR3: CASSEPRTGDEKLFF; DNA: TGTGCCAGCAGTGAACCCCGGACAGGGGATGAAAAACTGTTTTTT
J: TRBJ1-2; D: TRBD1; V: TRBV18; size: .; CDR3: CASSPGQEVLYGYTF; DNA: TGTGCCAGCTCACCAGGACAGGAAGTACTCTATGGCTACACCTTC
J: TRBJ2-2; D: TRBD2; V: TRBV4-3; size: .; CDR3: CASSPTSGGTGELFF; DNA: TGCGCCAGCAGCCCGACTAGCGGGGGCACCGGGGAGCTGTTTTTT
J: TRBJ2-2; D: .; V: TRBV2; size: few; CDR3: CASSTRNTGELFF; DNA: TGTGCCAGCTCGACTAGAAACACCGGGGAGCTGTTTTTT
J: TRBJ2-7; D: TRBD2; V: TRBV29-1; size: .; CDR3: CSVVLAGPRYEQYF; DNA: TGCAGCGTTGTTCTAGCGGGGCCACGCTACGAGCAGTACTTC
J: TRBJ1-1; D: .; V: TRBV7-9; size: few; CDR3: CASSFTALVTEAFF; DNA: TGTGCCAGCAGCTTTACAGCTCTGGTCACTGAAGCTTTCTTT
J: TRBJ2-7; D: TRBD1; V: TRBV11-2; size: few; CDR3: CASSLSQGNEQYF; DNA: TGTGCCAGCAGCTTATCACAGGGGAACGAGCAGTACTTC
J: TRBJ1-5; D: .; V: TRBV21-1; size: .; CDR3: CASSLSEPEVQPQHF; DNA: TGTGCCAGCAGCCTTTCGGAACCTGAGGTTCAGCCCCAGCATTTT
J: TRBJ2-2; D: TRBD2; V: TRBV5-4; size: .; CDR3: CASSLVLAGGTGELFF; DNA: TGTGCCAGCAGCTTGGTACTAGCGGGGGGCACCGGGGAGCTGTTTTTT
J: TRBJ1-2; D: .; V: TRBV5-1; size: .; CDR3: CASSFGHVDSYGYTF; DNA: TGCGCCAGCAGCTTTGGCCACGTTGACAGCTATGGCTACACCTTC
J: TRBJ2-7; D: .; V: TRBV4-3; size: few; CDR3: CASSQDKGAGQYF; DNA: TGCGCCAGCAGCCAAGATAAAGGGGCAGGGCAGTACTTC
J: TRBJ1-3; D: .; V: TRBV30; size: few; CDR3: CAWSTRGTIYF; DNA: TGTGCCTGGAGCACCCGAGGCACCATATATTTT
J: TRBJ1-1; D: .; V: TRBV4-2; size: .; CDR3: CASSPFLVGTEAFF; DNA: TGTGCCAGCAGCCCCTTCCTAGTGGGCACTGAAGCTTTCTTT
J: TRBJ2-2; D: .; V: TRBV29-1; size: few; CDR3: CSVSNTANTGELFF; DNA: TGCAGCGTTTCAAATACTGCGAACACCGGGGAGCTGTTTTTT
J: TRBJ2-7; D: TRBD1; V: TRBV10-3; size: .; CDR3: CAISRTGAPYEQYF; DNA: TGTGCCATCAGCCGGACAGGGGCCCCCTACGAGCAGTACTTC
J: TRBJ1-5; D: .; V: TRBV6-6; size: .; CDR3: CASSYGDQPQHF; DNA: TGTGCCAGCAGTTACGGAGATCAGCCCCAGCATTTT
J: TRBJ2-7; D: .; V: TRBV20-1; size: .; CDR3: CSARARGEQYF; DNA: TGCAGTGCTAGAGCACGGGGTGAGCAGTACTTC
J: TRBJ2-7; D: .; V: TRBV5-5; size: few; CDR3: CASSEERGEQYF; DNA: TGTGCCAGCAGCGAAGAGAGGGGCGAGCAGTACTTC
J: TRBJ2-7; D: TRBD1; V: TRBV29-1; size: .; CDR3: CSVELDRPTYEQYF; DNA: TGCAGCGTTGAATTGGACAGGCCGACCTACGAGCAGTACTTC
J: TRBJ2-1; D: .; V: TRBV28; size: .; CDR3: CASSLAGINEQFF; DNA: TGTGCCAGCAGTTTGGCAGGGATTAATGAGCAGTTCTTC
J: TRBJ2-7; D: TRBD2; V: TRBV15; size: .; CDR3: CATSRSGSSYEQYF; DNA: TGTGCCACCAGCAGGAGCGGGAGCTCCTACGAGCAGTACTTC
J: TRBJ1-4; D: .; V: TRBV2; size: few; CDR3: CASSEGEKLFF; DNA: TGTGCCAGCAGTGAAGGGGAAAAACTGTTTTTT
J: TRBJ2-5; D: .; V: TRBV9; size: .; CDR3: CASSYHTGKQETQYF; DNA: TGTGCCAGCAGCTACCACACAGGAAAACAAGAGACCCAGTACTTC
J: TRBJ2-5; D: .; V: TRBV5-1; size: .; CDR3: CASSLPNIETQYF; DNA: TGCGCCAGCAGCCTCCCTAATATAGAGACCCAGTACTTC
J: TRBJ2-3; D: .; V: TRBV11-3; size: .; CDR3: CASSLGSSRRTDTQYF; DNA: TGTGCCAGCAGCTTAGGGTCTAGCCGACGCACAGATACGCAGTATTTT
J: TRBJ2-2; D: TRBD1; V: TRBV14; size: few; CDR3: CASSQTTGGFLNTGELFF; DNA: TGTGCCAGCAGCCAGACGACAGGGGGGTTTTTAAACACCGGGGAGCTGTTTTTT
J: TRBJ2-7; D: .; V: TRBV6-1; size: .; CDR3: CASRRRALSSYEQYF; DNA: TGTGCCAGCAGGCGCAGGGCCCTCAGCTCCTACGAGCAGTACTTC
J: TRBJ1-1; D: .; V: TRBV5-4; size: few; CDR3: CASSLRAGQNTEAFF; DNA: TGTGCCAGCAGCTTGCGGGCAGGCCAGAACACTGAAGCTTTCTTT
J: TRBJ1-1; D: TRBD1; V: TRBV2; size: few; CDR3: CASRMAGGGNTEAFF; DNA: TGTGCCAGCAGGATGGCAGGGGGTGGGAACACTGAAGCTTTCTTT
J: TRBJ2-7; D: .; V: TRBV4-2; size: few; CDR3: CASSHEGNEQYF; DNA: TGTGCCAGCAGCCACGAGGGTAACGAGCAGTACTTC
J: TRBJ2-7; D: TRBD1; V: TRBV7-7; size: .; CDR3: CASSPGQAVEQYF; DNA: TGTGCCAGCAGCCCGGGACAGGCGGTCGAGCAGTACTTC
J: TRBJ2-3; D: .; V: TRBV9; size: few; CDR3: CASSVEVSDTQYF; DNA: TGTGCCAGCAGCGTAGAAGTGTCAGATACGCAGTATTTT
J: TRBJ1-1; D: .; V: TRBV5-1; size: .; CDR3: CASSLVSGSGATEAFF; DNA: TGCGCCAGCAGCTTGGTTTCAGGGAGCGGGGCCACTGAAGCTTTCTTT
J: TRBJ1-4; D: .; V: TRBV7-2; size: few; CDR3: CASSLAGTSNEKLFF; DNA: TGTGCCAGCAGCTTAGCCGGGACGAGTAATGAAAAACTGTTTTTT
J: TRBJ2-3; D: .; V: TRBV11-1; size: .; CDR3: CASSQTKAGKATDTQYF; DNA: TGTGCCAGCAGCCAGACTAAGGCAGGGAAGGCGACAGATACGCAGTATTTT